The rows below give T cell receptor beta chains drawn from one sample of a study of shared clonotypes between healthy human individuals. The protocol was immunoSEQ multiplex PCR, while the TCRdb copy is restricted to in-frame clones and leaves out a portion. Of 2 million to 2.5 million clones listed, more than 85% were seen once; the top ten hold 0.39%. Sequencing was performed on naive CD4+ T cells from PBMCs. Source of these receptors: a man aged 18 to 35 in good health. Some clones in this sample may be carry-over from other donors' samples. Each CDR3 is given with its conserved first and last residue. D genes are given only for firm matches.

cdr3_length: 15
d_call: TRBD1
v_call: TRBV28
j_call: TRBJ2-7
cdr3_nt: TGTGCCAGCAGTTTGGGACAGGGGGGATCCTACGAGCAGTACTTC
cdr3_aa: CASSLGQGGSYEQYF

cdr3_length: 13
d_call: .
v_call: TRBV19
j_call: TRBJ1-5
cdr3_nt: TGTGCCAGTAGTAGGCAGGGCGGTCAGCCCCAGCATTTT
cdr3_aa: CASSRQGGQPQHF

cdr3_length: 14
d_call: .
v_call: TRBV19
j_call: TRBJ2-7
cdr3_nt: TGTGCCAGTTCCTACGGGATTAAGGGCGGCGAGCAGTACTTC
cdr3_aa: CASSYGIKGGEQYF

cdr3_length: 14
d_call: .
v_call: TRBV14
j_call: TRBJ1-1
cdr3_nt: TGTGCCAGCAGCCAAGGTGGGACGCCATACCCTGACGACTTT
cdr3_aa: CASSQGGTPYPDDF

cdr3_length: 16
d_call: TRBD1
v_call: TRBV19
j_call: TRBJ2-7
cdr3_nt: TGTGCCAGTAGTATAGGTAGGGACAGGGGTTCGTACGAGCAGTACTTC
cdr3_aa: CASSIGRDRGSYEQYF

cdr3_length: 14
d_call: TRBD1
v_call: TRBV28
j_call: TRBJ2-7
cdr3_nt: TGTGCCAGCAGTTCCACAGGGGGGTCCCACGAGCAGTACTTC
cdr3_aa: CASSSTGGSHEQYF

cdr3_length: 15
d_call: .
v_call: TRBV10-3
j_call: TRBJ1-3
cdr3_nt: TGTGCCACCGGGCCGGCAGGCCACCAAGGAAACACCATATATTTT
cdr3_aa: CATGPAGHQGNTIYF

cdr3_length: 14
d_call: .
v_call: TRBV9
j_call: TRBJ1-2
cdr3_nt: TGTGCCAGCCAGAAGGCCGCAGCTGGGTATGGCTACACCTTC
cdr3_aa: CASQKAAAGYGYTF

cdr3_length: 13
d_call: .
v_call: TRBV21-1
j_call: TRBJ1-5
cdr3_nt: TGTGCCAGCAGCAAAGGGGGCAATCAGCCCCAGCATTTT
cdr3_aa: CASSKGGNQPQHF

cdr3_length: 14
d_call: TRBD1
v_call: TRBV6-6
j_call: TRBJ2-7
cdr3_nt: TGTGCCAGCAGCTCTCCGACAGGGGGAGGCGAGCAGTACTTC
cdr3_aa: CASSSPTGGGEQYF

cdr3_length: 13
d_call: .
v_call: TRBV6-1
j_call: TRBJ1-2
cdr3_nt: TGTGCCAGCAGTGATCCCGTTGGTGTTGGCTACACCTTC
cdr3_aa: CASSDPVGVGYTF

cdr3_length: 15
d_call: TRBD1
v_call: TRBV7-3
j_call: TRBJ2-1
cdr3_nt: TGTGCCAGCAGCTTACTTCTGGGCAGGGGGCATGAGCAGTTCTTC
cdr3_aa: CASSLLLGRGHEQFF

cdr3_length: 14
d_call: TRBD2
v_call: TRBV29-1
j_call: TRBJ2-7
cdr3_nt: TGCAGCGTTGCGGGACTAGCGGGACCCTACGAGCAGTACTTC
cdr3_aa: CSVAGLAGPYEQYF

cdr3_length: 17
d_call: .
v_call: TRBV29-1
j_call: TRBJ1-1
cdr3_nt: TGCAGCCCGCCCAGCCCGGGGACCAAGAAACTGAACACTGAAGCTTTCTTT
cdr3_aa: CSPPSPGTKKLNTEAFF

cdr3_length: 14
d_call: TRBD1
v_call: TRBV5-1
j_call: TRBJ2-7
cdr3_nt: TGCGCCAGCTCGCCCCGGGACAGGGCTAACGAGCAGTACTTC
cdr3_aa: CASSPRDRANEQYF

cdr3_length: 15
d_call: .
v_call: TRBV2
j_call: TRBJ2-3
cdr3_nt: TGTGCCAGCAGGCCGGGACGGAGCGACACAGATACGCAGTATTTT
cdr3_aa: CASRPGRSDTDTQYF